This entry concerns a single T cell receptor (beta chain). The antigen is unknown. This sample is drawn from a study of T cell repertoires in cytomegalovirus infection. At the level of the study: As its CMV epitopes, the study selected recently identified HLA-C-restricted and well-studied HLA-B-restricted targets.

Trimming left V 6 bases short and J 1 base short, with 12 bases between. The CDR3 contains 14 residues. TCRdb reanalysed the reads using MiXCR and keeps one entry per CDR3 protein. The sample includes over 100,000 distinct CDR3 sequences, about 30% of them seen just once. Findings and caveats of the study: In two of eight donors, the top clonotype was HLA-C-restricted CMV-specific.

The sequence was obtained from a human donor in good health (CMV status not recorded). Some clones in this sample may be carry-over from other donors' samples. The specimen comprised CD8+ T cells from cultured PBMCs, sampled from culture after CMV antigen stimulation. V is TRBV12-3 or TRBV12-4 and J is TRBJ1-1; the D is unclear. This CDR3 reads CASSLSFANTEAFF. The CDR3 DNA is TGTGCCAGCAGCCTATCTTTCGCGAACACTGAAGCTTTCTTT.